This T cell receptor beta chain was sequenced during a study of shared clonotypes between healthy human individuals. The ends were cut back, 5 bases at V and 8 bases at J, with 13 bases in the middle. CDR3 length equals 13 residues. Germline V gene data show CDR1 as SGHTA and CDR2 as FQGTGA. An assay was performed, and its level was deep. Each unsorted PBMC replicate got 300 ng genomic DNA, around 30,000 genomes. The method was immunoSEQ multiplex PCR; TCRdb's version includes in-frame clones alone and lacks a portion of them. The table shows approximately 500,000 clones, with around 79% occurring only once.

The sequencing sample was made of PBMCs. This rearrangement joins TRBV7-3 to TRBJ2-4; D may match TRBD1 or TRBD2 (5 bases each). The TCR sequence derives from a woman aged 40 to 50 in good health. Some clones in this sample may be carry-over from other donors' samples. The CDR3 here is CASSQGRGDIQYF. CDR3 coding DNA: TGTGCCAGCAGCCAGGGACGGGGAGACATTCAGTACTTC.